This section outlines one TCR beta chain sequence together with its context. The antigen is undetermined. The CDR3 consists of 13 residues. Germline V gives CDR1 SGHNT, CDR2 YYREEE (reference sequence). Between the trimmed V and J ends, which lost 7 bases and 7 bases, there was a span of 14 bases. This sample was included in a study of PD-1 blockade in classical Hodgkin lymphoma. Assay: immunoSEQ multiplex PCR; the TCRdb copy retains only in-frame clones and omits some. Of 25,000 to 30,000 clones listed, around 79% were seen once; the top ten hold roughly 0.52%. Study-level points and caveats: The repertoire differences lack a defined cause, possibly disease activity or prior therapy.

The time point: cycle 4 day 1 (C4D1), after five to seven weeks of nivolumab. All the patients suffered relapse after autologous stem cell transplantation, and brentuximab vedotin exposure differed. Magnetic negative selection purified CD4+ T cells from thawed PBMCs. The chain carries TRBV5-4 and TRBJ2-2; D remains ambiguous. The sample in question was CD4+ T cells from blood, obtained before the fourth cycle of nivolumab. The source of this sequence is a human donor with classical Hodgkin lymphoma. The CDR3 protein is CASQGGRRGELFF. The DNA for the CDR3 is TGTGCCAGCCAAGGTGGACGGCGCGGGGAGCTGTTTTTT.